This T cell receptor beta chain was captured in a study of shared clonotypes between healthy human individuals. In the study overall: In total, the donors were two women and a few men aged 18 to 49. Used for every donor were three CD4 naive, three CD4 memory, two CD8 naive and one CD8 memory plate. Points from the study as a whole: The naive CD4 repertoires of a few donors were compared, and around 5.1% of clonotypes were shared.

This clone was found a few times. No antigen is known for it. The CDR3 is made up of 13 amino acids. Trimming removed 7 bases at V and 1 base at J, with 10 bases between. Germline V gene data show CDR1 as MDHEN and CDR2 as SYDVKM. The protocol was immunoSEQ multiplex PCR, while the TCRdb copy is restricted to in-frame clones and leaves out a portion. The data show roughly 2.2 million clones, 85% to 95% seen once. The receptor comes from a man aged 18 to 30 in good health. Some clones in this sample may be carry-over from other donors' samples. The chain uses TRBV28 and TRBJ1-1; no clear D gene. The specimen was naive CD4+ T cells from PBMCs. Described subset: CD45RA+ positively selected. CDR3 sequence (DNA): TGTGCCAGCACAGGTACGGAGAACACTGAAGCTTTCTTT. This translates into CASTGTENTEAFF.